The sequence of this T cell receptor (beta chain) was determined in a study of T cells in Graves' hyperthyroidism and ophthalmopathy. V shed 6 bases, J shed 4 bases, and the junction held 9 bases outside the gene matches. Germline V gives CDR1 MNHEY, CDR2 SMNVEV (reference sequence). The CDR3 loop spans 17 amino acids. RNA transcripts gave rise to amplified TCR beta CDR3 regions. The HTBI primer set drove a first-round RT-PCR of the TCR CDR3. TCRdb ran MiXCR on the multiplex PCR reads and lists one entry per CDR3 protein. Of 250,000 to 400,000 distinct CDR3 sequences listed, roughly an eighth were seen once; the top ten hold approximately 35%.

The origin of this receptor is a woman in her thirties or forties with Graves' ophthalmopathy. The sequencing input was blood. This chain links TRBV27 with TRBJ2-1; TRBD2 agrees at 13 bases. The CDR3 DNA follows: TGTGCCAGCAGCCCTAGGACTAGCGGGAGCTCATACAATGAGCAGTTCTTC. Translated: CASSPRTSGSSYNEQFF.